This TCR beta chain appears in the sequencing data of a study of cytomegalovirus exposure and HLA in healthy donors. About the research overall: Unique TCRs from HLA-typed donors, 65 million to 85 million of them, were held in an early data release. Broader study findings: Testing in vitro showed a few CMV-associated chains specific for CMV antigens. A later analysis linked a missense variant in DCLRE1C to the trimming of TCR beta V and J genes.

To note about this clone: Its target is not known.

PCR was performed using 60 Vbeta and 13 Jbeta primers. Profiling relied on immunoSEQ multiplex PCR, and the TCRdb table lists in-frame clones only, not all of them. The profile covers 210,000 or so clones, with over 75% appearing a single time and 0.4% to 0.6% taken by the ten largest. V shed 4 bases and J shed 0 bases, with 12 bases lying between them. There are 15 residues in the CDR3. The germline CDR1 and CDR2 sequences are MGHRA and YSYEKL. Sequencing was performed on PBMCs. The genes are TRBV4-1 and TRBJ1-2; TRBD1 is a possible D gene (5 bases). The sequence was collected from a boy younger than 18 in good health and CMV-seronegative. In DNA, the CDR3 is TGCGCCAGCAGCCCCCAGGGAGGGCCTAACTATGGCTACACCTTC. It yields the protein CASSPQGGPNYGYTF.